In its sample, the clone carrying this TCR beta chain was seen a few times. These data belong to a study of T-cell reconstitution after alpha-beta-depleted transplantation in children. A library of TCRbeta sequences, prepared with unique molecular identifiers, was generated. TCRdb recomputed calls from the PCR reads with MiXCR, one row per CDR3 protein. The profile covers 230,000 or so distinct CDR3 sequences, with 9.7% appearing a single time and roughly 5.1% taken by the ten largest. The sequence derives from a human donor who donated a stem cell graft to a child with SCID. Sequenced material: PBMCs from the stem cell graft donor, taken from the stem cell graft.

The CDR3 region has the DNA TGTGCCAGCACCTCGGACCCACTCGGGGGCTATGGCTACACCTTC. Translating gives CASTSDPLGGYGYTF. The rearrangement joins TRBV27 to TRBJ1-2, with a weak D call TRBD1 (5 bases). Per germline, CDR1 MNHEY and CDR2 SMNVEV (reference sequence). CDR3 length equals 15 residues. V gave up 7 bases and J gave up 4 bases, with 19 bases separating them.